The source of this T cell receptor (beta chain) is a study of somatic mutations in cytotoxic T cells in rheumatoid arthritis. Study-wide points: CD8+ T-cell clonality showed no significant difference between rheumatoid arthritis patients and age-matched healthy controls.

Some clones are missing from TCRdb's copy, which holds only in-frame ones; the method was immunoSEQ multiplex PCR. Among about 16,000 clones, 77% were seen once, and the ten largest hold over 9.5%. With respect to this clone: The antigen remains unidentified.

Germline lookup yields CDR1 SGHTA and CDR2 FQGNSA. The CDR3 loop spans 15 amino acids. Trimming pared 1 base from V and 1 base from J, leaving 9 bases between. The chain combines TRBV7-2 with TRBJ2-3; TRBD1 or TRBD2 may be the D gene (6 bases each). Sample: CD8+ T cells sorted from blood. This clonotype originated in an adult with rheumatoid arthritis. The CDR3 reads CASSLGGARTDTQYF. As DNA, the CDR3 is TGTGCCAGCAGCTTAGGGGGGGCCCGCACAGATACGCAGTATTTT.